This T cell receptor beta chain was sequenced in a study of cytotoxic CD8 clonotypes in ibrutinib-treated CLL. Overall study: Once treatment had gone on for a median of approximately 11 months, range 6 to 36, response samples were drawn. An average of around 260,000 productive templates and approximately 90,000 productive rearrangements was obtained per sample.

Germline V gene lookup returns CDR1 LNHDA and CDR2 SQIVND (reference sequence). This CDR3 region has 14 residues. V lost 0 bases and J 5 bases, leaving 7 bases between the germline ends. Study findings and constraints: Clonality correlated strongly with circulating CD8+ T cells and exceeded age-matched healthy donors at baseline.

In regard to this clone: Its antigen is unidentified.

Sequencing was designed to attain a depth spanning 1 in 200,000 to 1 in 1 million T cells. The repertoire was sequenced with immunoSEQ multiplex PCR; TCRdb's copy has only in-frame clones and lacks some. This sample has approximately 150,000 clones, with approximately 77% found just once. The V gene is TRBV19, the J gene TRBJ2-2, with D tentatively TRBD1 or TRBD2 (5 bases each). This receptor was identified in a human donor with chronic lymphocytic leukemia. This sample comprised PBMCs, obtained after 12 months of ibrutinib treatment. CDR3 DNA sequence: TGTGCCAGTAGTATAGAGGGGGAAACCGGGGAGCTGTTTTTT. Encoded protein: CASSIEGETGELFF.